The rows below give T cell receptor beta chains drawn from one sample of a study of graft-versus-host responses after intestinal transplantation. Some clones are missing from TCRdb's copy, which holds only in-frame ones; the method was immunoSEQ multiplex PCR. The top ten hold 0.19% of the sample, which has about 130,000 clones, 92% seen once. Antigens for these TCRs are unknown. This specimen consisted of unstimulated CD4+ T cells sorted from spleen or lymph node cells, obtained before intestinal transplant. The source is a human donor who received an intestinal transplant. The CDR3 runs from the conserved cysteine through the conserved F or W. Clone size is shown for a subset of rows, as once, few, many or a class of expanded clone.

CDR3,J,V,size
CASSIVHQPQHF,TRBJ1-5,TRBV19,.
CASSESGGLGYNEQFF,TRBJ2-1,TRBV25-1,.
CATSNNHPRYEQYF,TRBJ2-7,TRBV15,once
CASSLKQGGEQYF,TRBJ2-7,TRBV7-2,.
CASSSMDRGLYGYTF,TRBJ1-2,TRBV4-2,.
CASSVELDYEQYF,TRBJ2-7,TRBV9,.
CASSELRDYEQYF,TRBJ2-7,TRBV6-1,.
CASSWDRDYEQYF,.,TRBV5-1,once
CSARGGGYTF,TRBJ1-2,TRBV20-1,once
CASSYPGRFYGYTF,TRBJ1-2,TRBV5-4,.
CASSLGPAGELFF,TRBJ2-2,TRBV13,once
CSVFGTAEAFF,TRBJ1-1,TRBV29-1,.
CASSIGWSSYEQYF,TRBJ2-7,TRBV19,.
CAISEGTGEFQPQHF,TRBJ1-5,TRBV10-3,.
CASSRGSGNTEAFF,TRBJ1-1,TRBV7-3,.
CAISEGTSVQETQYF,TRBJ2-5,TRBV10-3,.
CASSFRQILQYF,TRBJ2-5,TRBV5-8,.
CASSVDSGSTEQYF,TRBJ2-7,TRBV9,once
CASSRTGPSSYEQYF,TRBJ2-7,TRBV11-1,.
CASSFTGLERYEQYF,TRBJ2-7,TRBV5-8,once
CASSVPSGQYNEQFF,TRBJ2-1,TRBV28,.
CASSSGQDSYEQYF,TRBJ2-7,TRBV28,.
CASSESGIPTEAFF,TRBJ1-1,TRBV25-1,.
CASSLGYEQYF,TRBJ2-7,TRBV28,few
CASSTRREGRNEQFF,TRBJ2-1,TRBV2,.
CASSDSRETQYF,TRBJ2-5,TRBV27,.
CASSTAELAKNIQYF,TRBJ2-4,TRBV19,.
CASSQRGPETQYF,TRBJ2-5,TRBV23-1,.
CASSVASSGRSSYEQYF,TRBJ2-7,TRBV27,.
CASSVVGRDYNEQFF,TRBJ2-1,TRBV9,.
CASSYSHVSSYEQYF,TRBJ2-7,TRBV6-5,few
CASSHMDRGRFYSNQPQHF,TRBJ1-5,TRBV23-1,.